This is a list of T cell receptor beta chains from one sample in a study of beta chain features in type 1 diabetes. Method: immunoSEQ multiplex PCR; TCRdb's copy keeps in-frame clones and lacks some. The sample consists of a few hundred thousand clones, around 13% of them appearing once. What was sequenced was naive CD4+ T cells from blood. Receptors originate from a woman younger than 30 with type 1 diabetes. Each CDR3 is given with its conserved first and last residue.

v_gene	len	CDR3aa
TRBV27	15	CASSPRQAGVGEQYF
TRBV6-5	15	CASSYSNRANTEAFF
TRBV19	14	CASSKGTSVDTQYF
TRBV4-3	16	CASSQATTGVTNVLTF
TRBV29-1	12	CSVVTGSEKLFF
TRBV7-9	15	CASSLLAAATYEQYF
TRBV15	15	CATSARSGDLYGYTF
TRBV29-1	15	CSVTNPGQGRNEQFF
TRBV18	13	CASSTDRGQPQHF
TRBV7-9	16	CASSIRDRGLGETQYF
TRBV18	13	CASSPGQPDTQYF
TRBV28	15	CASGNLQRSQETQYF
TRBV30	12	CAWSVMSYEQYF
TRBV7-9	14	CASSLAPSSGTQYF
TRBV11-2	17	CASSLDLASGRANEQFF
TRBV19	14	CASSTSAGANVLTF
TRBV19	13	CAGRDRVSYEQYF